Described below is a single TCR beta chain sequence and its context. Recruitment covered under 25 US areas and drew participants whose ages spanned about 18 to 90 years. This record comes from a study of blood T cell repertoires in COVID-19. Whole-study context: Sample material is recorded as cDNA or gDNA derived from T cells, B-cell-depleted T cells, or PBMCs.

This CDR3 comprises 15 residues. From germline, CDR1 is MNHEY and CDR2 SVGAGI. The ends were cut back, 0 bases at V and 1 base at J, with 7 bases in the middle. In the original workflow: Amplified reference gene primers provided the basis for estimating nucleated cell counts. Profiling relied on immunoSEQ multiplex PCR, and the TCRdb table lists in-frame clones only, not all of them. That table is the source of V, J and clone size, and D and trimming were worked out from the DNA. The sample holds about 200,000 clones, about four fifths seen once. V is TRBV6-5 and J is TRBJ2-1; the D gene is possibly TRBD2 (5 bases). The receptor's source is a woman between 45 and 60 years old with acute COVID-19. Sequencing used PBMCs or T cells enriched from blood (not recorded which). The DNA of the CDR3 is TGTGCCAGCAGTTACTCTACTAGGTCCTACAATGAGCAGTTCTTC. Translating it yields CASSYSTRSYNEQFF.